This is a list of T cell receptor beta chains from one sample in a study of OX40 agonist ivuxolimab in advanced cancers. Sequencing used immunoSEQ multiplex PCR; TCRdb keeps in-frame clones, though not all of them. The sample holds approximately 54,000 clones, 80% to 95% seen once. The input for sequencing was CD4+ or CD8+ T cells sorted from blood, taken in a trial of the OX40 agonist ivuxolimab. The source is an adult with an advanced solid tumor such as melanoma, head and neck, liver or kidney cancer. Each CDR3 is given with its conserved first and last residue. The D gene is left open where the match is weak. Rows give clone size only sometimes, using once, few, many, or a class for an expanded clone.

CDR3 protein: CASSIGAGSSYEQYF; CDR3 DNA: TGTGCCAGTAGTATAGGGGCGGGGAGCTCCTACGAGCAGTACTTC; J gene: TRBJ2-7; clone size: once; V gene: TRBV19; D gene: .
CDR3 protein: CASSPGWGGPYEQYF; CDR3 DNA: TGTGCCAGCAGTCCCGGGTGGGGGGGTCCCTACGAGCAGTACTTC; J gene: TRBJ2-7; clone size: .; V gene: TRBV27; D gene: TRBD2
CDR3 protein: CSVTGGSGEANIQYF; CDR3 DNA: TGCAGCGTTACAGGGGGGTCGGGAGAGGCAAACATTCAGTACTTC; J gene: TRBJ2-4; clone size: .; V gene: TRBV29-1; D gene: TRBD1
CDR3 protein: CASRGLNRGEQFF; CDR3 DNA: TGTGCCAGCAGGGGGTTGAACAGGGGTGAGCAGTTCTTC; J gene: TRBJ2-1; clone size: once; V gene: TRBV27; D gene: TRBD1
CDR3 protein: CASSEWWLAGVETQYF; CDR3 DNA: TGTGCCAGCAGCGAGTGGTGGCTAGCGGGGGTAGAGACCCAGTACTTC; J gene: TRBJ2-5; clone size: .; V gene: TRBV6-4; D gene: TRBD2
CDR3 protein: CASSEFLNTEAFF; CDR3 DNA: TGTGCCAGCAGTGAGTTTCTGAACACTGAAGCTTTCTTT; J gene: TRBJ1-1; clone size: .; V gene: TRBV2; D gene: .
CDR3 protein: CASSYGQGRWEPQHF; CDR3 DNA: TGTGCCAGCAGCTACGGACAGGGTCGGTGGGAGCCCCAGCATTTT; J gene: TRBJ1-5; clone size: few; V gene: TRBV5-6; D gene: TRBD1
CDR3 protein: CASSPGQQPSYEQYF; CDR3 DNA: TGTGCCAGCAGCCCCGGACAGCAGCCCTCCTACGAGCAGTACTTC; J gene: TRBJ2-7; clone size: .; V gene: TRBV7-6; D gene: .
CDR3 protein: CASSLIGGGPETQYF; CDR3 DNA: TGTGCCAGCAGTTTGATCGGTGGGGGGCCGGAGACCCAGTACTTC; J gene: TRBJ2-5; clone size: few; V gene: TRBV27; D gene: .
CDR3 protein: CASSILTSGYNEQFF; CDR3 DNA: TGTGCCAGTAGTATTTTGACTAGCGGGTACAATGAGCAGTTCTTC; J gene: TRBJ2-1; clone size: .; V gene: TRBV19; D gene: TRBD2
CDR3 protein: CASSQSITGITGELFF; CDR3 DNA: TGCGCCAGCAGCCAATCGATTACAGGGATCACCGGGGAGCTGTTTTTT; J gene: TRBJ2-2; clone size: .; V gene: TRBV7-9; D gene: .
CDR3 protein: CAWSVRGGVQPQHF; CDR3 DNA: TGTGCCTGGAGTGTACGGGGGGGAGTTCAGCCCCAGCATTTT; J gene: TRBJ1-5; clone size: .; V gene: TRBV30; D gene: .
CDR3 protein: CASSRTDRSYEQYF; CDR3 DNA: TGTGCCAGCAGCCGCACAGACAGGTCCTACGAGCAGTACTTC; J gene: TRBJ2-7; clone size: few; V gene: TRBV13; D gene: .
CDR3 protein: CASRGLAGGLLETQYF; CDR3 DNA: TGTGCCAGCAGGGGACTAGCGGGGGGGCTTTTAGAGACCCAGTACTTC; J gene: TRBJ2-5; clone size: few; V gene: TRBV21-1; D gene: .
CDR3 protein: CASSSRGAGVEQYF; CDR3 DNA: TGTGCCAGCAGTTCCCGCGGTGCGGGGGTCGAGCAGTACTTC; J gene: TRBJ2-7; clone size: .; V gene: TRBV6-5; D gene: TRBD2
CDR3 protein: CASSIRVDSGNTIYF; CDR3 DNA: TGTGCCAGCAGCATCAGGGTAGACTCTGGAAACACCATATATTTT; J gene: TRBJ1-3; clone size: .; V gene: TRBV7-9; D gene: .
CDR3 protein: CASSLWDSNYGYTF; CDR3 DNA: TGTGCCAGTAGTCTCTGGGATTCTAACTATGGCTACACCTTC; J gene: TRBJ1-2; clone size: .; V gene: TRBV19; D gene: .
CDR3 protein: CASSQDWRGTYEQYF; CDR3 DNA: TGCGCCAGCAGCCAAGATTGGCGGGGCACCTACGAGCAGTACTTC; J gene: TRBJ2-7; clone size: .; V gene: TRBV4-3; D gene: .
CDR3 protein: CASSKGTGGSYEQYF; CDR3 DNA: TGTGCCAGCAGCAAGGGGACAGGGGGCTCCTACGAGCAGTACTTC; J gene: TRBJ2-7; clone size: .; V gene: TRBV7-6; D gene: TRBD1
CDR3 protein: CAWSYPGASYEQYF; CDR3 DNA: TGTGCCTGGAGTTACCCAGGGGCCTCCTACGAGCAGTACTTC; J gene: TRBJ2-7; clone size: .; V gene: TRBV30; D gene: .
CDR3 protein: CASSFTGGQNYGYTF; CDR3 DNA: TGTGCCAGCAGCTTCACGGGGGGCCAAAACTATGGCTACACCTTC; J gene: TRBJ1-2; clone size: .; V gene: TRBV7-3; D gene: .
CDR3 protein: CASSYSNQGLNEQYF; CDR3 DNA: TGTGCCAGCAGTTACTCGAACCAGGGGTTGAACGAGCAGTACTTC; J gene: TRBJ2-7; clone size: .; V gene: TRBV6-5; D gene: .
CDR3 protein: CASSLEGTGIVNYGYTF; CDR3 DNA: TGTGCCAGCAGCTTAGAAGGGACAGGGATCGTTAACTATGGCTACACCTTC; J gene: TRBJ1-2; clone size: once; V gene: TRBV7-8; D gene: TRBD1
CDR3 protein: CASSLGGGPYEQYF; CDR3 DNA: TGTGCCAGCTCACTGGGGGGGGGACCCTACGAGCAGTACTTC; J gene: TRBJ2-7; clone size: once; V gene: TRBV18; D gene: TRBD2
CDR3 protein: CASSLWEGDTGELFF; CDR3 DNA: TGTGCCAGCAGCTTATGGGAAGGGGACACCGGGGAGCTGTTTTTT; J gene: TRBJ2-2; clone size: .; V gene: TRBV13; D gene: .
CDR3 protein: CASSLTPLISTDTQYF; CDR3 DNA: TGTGCCAGCAGTTTAACCCCGCTAATCAGCACAGATACGCAGTATTTT; J gene: TRBJ2-3; clone size: .; V gene: TRBV28; D gene: .
CDR3 protein: CASTMGGNTIYF; CDR3 DNA: TGTGCCAGTACCATGGGGGGAAACACCATATATTTT; J gene: TRBJ1-3; clone size: .; V gene: TRBV19; D gene: .
CDR3 protein: CASSLEGGEETQYF; CDR3 DNA: TGTGCCAGCAGCTTGGAAGGGGGCGAGGAGACCCAGTACTTC; J gene: TRBJ2-5; clone size: .; V gene: TRBV5-4; D gene: TRBD1
CDR3 protein: CASSLIGRETQYF; CDR3 DNA: TGTGCCAGCAGCTTGATTGGACGCGAGACCCAGTACTTC; J gene: TRBJ2-5; clone size: once; V gene: TRBV5-5; D gene: .
CDR3 protein: CASSPSRLPTYEQYF; CDR3 DNA: TGTGCCAGCAGCCCTTCGAGACTACCAACCTACGAGCAGTACTTC; J gene: TRBJ2-7; clone size: .; V gene: TRBV27; D gene: .
CDR3 protein: CASSTPTGTDTEAFF; CDR3 DNA: TGTGCCAGCAGCACTCCGACAGGGACGGACACTGAAGCTTTCTTT; J gene: TRBJ1-1; clone size: .; V gene: TRBV9; D gene: TRBD1
CDR3 protein: CASSLVTGGEAFF; CDR3 DNA: TGTGCCAGCAGCTTAGTTACAGGGGGCGAAGCTTTCTTT; J gene: TRBJ1-1; clone size: .; V gene: TRBV11-2; D gene: TRBD1
CDR3 protein: CASSQDRGLPTEAFF; CDR3 DNA: TGCGCCAGCAGCCAAGATCGGGGACTGCCCACTGAAGCTTTCTTT; J gene: TRBJ1-1; clone size: .; V gene: TRBV4-3; D gene: .
CDR3 protein: CASSPPAGEDTQYF; CDR3 DNA: TGTGCCAGCAGTCCCCCCGCCGGGGAAGATACGCAGTATTTT; J gene: TRBJ2-3; clone size: .; V gene: TRBV27; D gene: .
CDR3 protein: CSVEWRARTPTDTQYF; CDR3 DNA: TGCAGCGTTGAATGGAGAGCCAGGACCCCAACAGATACGCAGTATTTT; J gene: TRBJ2-3; clone size: .; V gene: TRBV29-1; D gene: .
CDR3 protein: CASSLGFHEQYF; CDR3 DNA: TGTGCCAGCAGCCTTGGATTCCACGAGCAGTACTTC; J gene: TRBJ2-7; clone size: .; V gene: TRBV7-2; D gene: .
CDR3 protein: CASSPTFGGRTEAFF; CDR3 DNA: TGTGCCAGCAGTCCCACGTTCGGGGGACGAACTGAAGCTTTCTTT; J gene: TRBJ1-1; clone size: .; V gene: TRBV6-5; D gene: .
CDR3 protein: CASSSRDRFYEQYF; CDR3 DNA: TGTGCCAGCAGCTCCCGGGACAGGTTCTACGAGCAGTACTTC; J gene: TRBJ2-7; clone size: .; V gene: TRBV7-9; D gene: TRBD1
CDR3 protein: CASSLWASTDSGANVLTF; CDR3 DNA: TGTGCCAGCAGTTTATGGGCTAGCACCGACTCTGGGGCCAACGTCCTGACTTTC; J gene: TRBJ2-6; clone size: .; V gene: TRBV27; D gene: .